Described below is a single T cell receptor (beta chain) sequence and its context. Its antigen is as yet unknown. This record comes from a study of T-cell memory formation after mild COVID-19. On the study more broadly: Clusters were largely donor specific. General study results and limits: Balance between CD4 and CD8 was seen in clones contracting day 15 to 85, and a CD4+ lean was seen in later expanders. Mainly CM and EM harbored the contracting CD4+ clones; mainly EMRA harbored the CD8+ ones.

This CDR3 has 13 residues. Trimming removed 2 bases at V and 3 bases at J, with 8 bases between. Germline CDR1 ENHRY, CDR2 SYGVKD. Constant-segment-primed 5'RACE gave TCR alpha and TCR beta cDNA libraries with sample barcodes and UMIs. TCRdb passed the 5' RACE reads through MiXCR, listing each CDR3 protein once. The sample holds 13,000 or so distinct CDR3 sequences; 13% to 15% are singletons and the top ten take around half. The source of this sequence is a man aged 18 to 29 who had mild COVID-19 (a few samples of this study predate the infection). Cell type and time point are not known. The chain recombines TRBV10-3 with TRBJ2-7; no clear D. Input material: PBMCs or a T cell subset sorted from them (not recorded which). DNA for the CDR3: TGTGCCATCAGTGAGCTGGGAAACTACGAGCAGTACTTC. This encodes CAISELGNYEQYF.